Below, one T cell receptor beta chain is given with its context. The data derive from a study of response to subunit inactivated influenza vaccine. The CDR3 runs 15 residues. Germline CDR1 and CDR2: ENHRY and SYGVKD. Trimming took 9 bases from V and 6 from J; bases not matched to a gene: 9. TCRdb used MiXCR to reprocess the RT-PCR reads, holding one entry per CDR3 protein. The sample comprises roughly 780,000 distinct CDR3 sequences, around a sixth of which are singletons, and under 13% rests with the top ten. This chain links TRBV10-3 with TRBJ1-6, with TRBD1 matching over 9 bases. This clonotype was obtained from a man aged 50 to 59 who received an inactivated influenza vaccine. Sequencing used PBMCs from blood, obtained roughly 5 days after vaccination. CDR3 protein: CAIRTGVLSNSPLHF. The CDR3 DNA reads TGTGCCATAAGGACAGGGGTCCTTTCTAATTCACCCCTCCACTTT.